This T cell receptor beta chain derives from a study of blood T cell repertoires in COVID-19. Study summary: Acute and convalescent COVID-19 samples came from the United States, Italy and Spain. From T cells, B-cell-depleted T cells, or PBMCs came the material, which was cDNA or gDNA.

CDR1 and CDR2 (germline): SGHDT, YYEEEE. This CDR3 contains 16 residues. Losses at the gene ends were 4 bases for V and 3 bases for J; bases not matched to a gene: 8. In the authors' workflow: Reference gene primer amplification gave estimated nucleated cell counts. Here immunoSEQ multiplex PCR was the method, and the copy in TCRdb shows in-frame clones only, minus some. V, J and clone size were drawn from that table, and D and trimming were deduced from the DNA. This sample has just under 55,000 clones; roughly four fifths occur once, and the top ten carry about 2%. The rearrangement links TRBV5-6 to TRBJ2-7, with 12 bases that match TRBD2. This sequence was found in a woman aged 55-70 years with acute or convalescent COVID-19. Specimen: peripheral blood. The CDR3 nucleotides are TGTGCCAGCAGCCCTATAGGACTAGCGGGGAGCTACGAGCAGTACTTC. Amino acid sequence: CASSPIGLAGSYEQYF. Using reference TRBV5-6 and TRBJ2-7 for the parts outside the CDR3, the full variable domain is DAGVTQSPTHLIKTRGQQVTLRCSPKSGHDTVSWYQQALGQGPQFIFQYYEEEERQRGNFPDRFSGHQFPNYSSELNVNALLLGDSALYLCASSPIGLAGSYEQYFGPGTRLTVT.